These T cell receptor beta chains were read from a single sample in a study of OX40 agonist ivuxolimab in advanced cancers. Only in-frame clones appear in the TCRdb table, and some are missing; sequencing was by immunoSEQ multiplex PCR. The table includes approximately 82,000 clones, around 83% detected once. The source material was CD4+ or CD8+ T cells sorted from blood, sampled in a trial of the OX40 agonist ivuxolimab. The receptors were sampled from an adult with an advanced solid tumor such as melanoma, head and neck, liver or kidney cancer. Both conserved end residues are part of each CDR3. Each record gives: CDR3 DNA, CDR3 protein, J gene, V gene, D gene. D genes are given only for firm matches.

TGTGCCAGCAGCCCAAATAGCGGGGTAGGAGATACGCAGTATTTT,CASSPNSGVGDTQYF,TRBJ2-3,TRBV5-4,TRBD2
TGCGCCAGCAGCTTGGGACAGGGAACAAACACCATATATTTT,CASSLGQGTNTIYF,TRBJ1-3,TRBV5-1,TRBD1
TGTGCCAGCAGTTCGCCGGGACAGAGGGACGAAAAACTGTTTTTT,CASSSPGQRDEKLFF,TRBJ1-4,TRBV6-5,TRBD1
TGTGCCAGCAGACCGACAGGGCCGGGACAGCCCCAGCATTTT,CASRPTGPGQPQHF,TRBJ1-5,TRBV6-1,TRBD1
TGCGCCAGCAGCTTGGAGCAGGGGTCGTATCAGTACTTC,CASSLEQGSYQYF,TRBJ2-7,TRBV5-1,-
TGTGCCAGCAGCAATGAAAAACTGTTTTTT,CASSNEKLFF,TRBJ1-4,TRBV2,-
TGTGCCAGCTCGCTAGGCTCTTGGAACACTGAAGCTTTCTTT,CASSLGSWNTEAFF,TRBJ1-1,TRBV18,-
TGCGCCAGCAGCTTGTTCCTAGCGACAGATACGCAGTATTTT,CASSLFLATDTQYF,TRBJ2-3,TRBV5-1,-
TGTGCCAGCAGTGAAGGGCAGGTCCCAGCCCACGAGCAGTACTTC,CASSEGQVPAHEQYF,TRBJ2-7,TRBV6-1,-
TGTGCCAGCAGGGGGGAGTTGTGGGAGACCCAGTACTTC,CASRGELWETQYF,TRBJ2-5,TRBV2,-
TGTGCCAGCAGTTACTCGAGTGGACAGCCCCAGCATTTT,CASSYSSGQPQHF,TRBJ1-5,TRBV6-5,-